Presented here are 13 T cell receptor beta chains from one specimen sequenced in a study of blood T cell repertoires in COVID-19. Generated by immunoSEQ multiplex PCR, the TCRdb table keeps only in-frame clones and is missing some. Of roughly 290,000 clones listed, 70% to 85% are singletons. Material for sequencing was peripheral blood. The receptors were gathered from a human donor with COVID-19, enrolled during active disease. The donor label of this sample is uncertain.

This chain joins TRBV19 and TRBJ1-1; D is uncertain. The CDR3 consists of 14 residues. V lost 3 bases and J 1 base, leaving 9 bases between the germline ends. The germline CDR1 and CDR2 sequences are LNHDA and SQIVND (reference sequence). CDR3 coding DNA: TGTGCCAGTAGTATCTCGGCAGGGAACACTGAAGCTTTCTTT. Translating it yields CASSISAGNTEAFF.

The rearrangement links TRBV30 to TRBJ1-3, with 9 bases that match TRBD1. Germline-derived CDR1 and CDR2 are GTSNPN and SVGIG (reference sequence). J was trimmed by 3 bases and V by 0 bases; bases with no gene match: 9. The CDR3 spans 17 residues. Written as DNA, the CDR3 is TGTGCCTGGAGTGTACAAGGGACAGGGTTCGTTGGAAACACCATATATTTT. Translation: CAWSVQGTGFVGNTIYF.

This chain uses TRBV10-3 with TRBJ2-7, with 10 bases fitting TRBD1. Germline lookup yields CDR1 ENHRY and CDR2 SYGVKD. The V gene end was trimmed by 2 bases and the J gene end by 7 bases; junction bases not matched to a gene: 5. This CDR3 has 14 amino acids. CDR3 coding DNA: TGTGCCATCAGTGAGCCCGGGACAGGGGTTGAGCAGTACTTC. Translated, it gives CAISEPGTGVEQYF.

The chain links TRBV5-1 to TRBJ1-3; D gene uncertain. Germline CDR1 reads SGHRS; CDR2 reads YFSETQ. The CDR3 is made up of 15 amino acids. V was trimmed by 4 bases and J by 6 bases, leaving 17 bases between them. DNA for the CDR3: TGCGCCAGCAGCCCCCGGAGTCCCGAGGAAAACACCATATATTTT. Amino acids: CASSPRSPEENTIYF.

The gene calls are TRBV6-2 or TRBV6-3 and TRBJ1-5, with 10 bases matching TRBD1. This CDR3 contains 16 residues. Germline loops: CDR1 MNHEY, CDR2 SVGEGT. V lost 2 bases, J lost 2 bases, and 3 bases stayed unmatched. The DNA for the CDR3 is TGTGCCAGCAGTTACGGCGGGACAGGGGGCAATCAGCCCCAGCATTTT. Residues: CASSYGGTGGNQPQHF.

The genes are TRBV4-1 and TRBJ1-3, with D possibly being TRBD1 (6 bases). Between the trimmed V and J ends, which lost 0 bases and 7 bases, there was a span of 13 bases. The V gene's germline CDR1 is MGHRA and CDR2 YSYEKL. The CDR3 totals 15 residues. The DNA of the CDR3 is TGCGCCAGCAGCCAAGACTCCGGGAGGGGGAACACCATATATTTT. Its protein is CASSQDSGRGNTIYF.

The genes are TRBV5-1 and TRBJ1-1; D is possibly TRBD1 (6 bases). Germline V gene sequence: CDR1 SGHRS, CDR2 YFSETQ. The CDR3 runs 14 residues. Trimming pared 3 bases from V and 1 base from J, leaving 10 bases between. CDR3 region: CASSSETGNTEAFF. In nucleotides, the CDR3 is TGCGCCAGCAGCTCTGAGACAGGGAACACTGAAGCTTTCTTT.

The rearrangement uses TRBV4-1 and TRBJ2-4; D is perhaps TRBD1 (6 bases). CDR1 and CDR2 from the germline V gene are MGHRA and YSYEKL. The CDR3 covers 14 residues. V was pared by 0 bases and J by 10 bases, with 13 bases between. CDR3 bases: TGCGCCAGCAGCCAAGATCAGGGGACGGGGATTCAGTACTTC. Amino acids: CASSQDQGTGIQYF.

This clone was found once. At the DNA level, this CDR3 is encoded by other sequences in the same sample as well. This chain links TRBV28 with TRBJ1-2; D is unclear. The ends were cut back, 5 bases at V and 2 bases at J, with 3 bases in the middle. The CDR3 contains 11 residues. Germline V CDR1 and CDR2: MDHEN, SYDVKM. The CDR3 DNA sequence: TGTGCCAGCAGTGAGAACTATGGCTACACCTTC. Translated, it gives CASSENYGYTF.

The V call is TRBV19, the J call TRBJ1-1; D may be TRBD1 (5 bases). Germline V gene lookup returns CDR1 LNHDA and CDR2 SQIVND (reference sequence). The V end was cut by 6 bases, the J end by 12 bases, with 20 bases between. This CDR3 is built from 13 residues. CDR3 DNA: TGTGCCAGTAGGACGCGGGGCACGGAGGTACCTTTCTTT. Translation gives CASRTRGTEVPFF.

This chain uses TRBV2 with TRBJ1-5; D is ambiguous. The CDR3 contains 14 residues. Trimming left V 3 bases short and J 5 bases short, with 11 bases between. CDR1 and CDR2 from the germline V gene are SNHLY and FYNNEI. The CDR3 DNA sequence: TGTGCCAGCAGTGAGAACAGTTCTTATCAGCCCCAGCATTTT. Protein sequence: CASSENSSYQPQHF.

This chain joins TRBV7-2 and TRBJ1-3, with a weak D call TRBD1 (6 bases). CDR3 size: 15 residues. Germline CDR1 reads SGHTA; CDR2 reads FQGNSA. Trimming took off 5 bases at V and 3 bases at J, with 14 bases between the two ends. DNA for the CDR3: TGTGCCAGCAGCGCCCAAACAGGGCGTGGAAACACCATATATTTT. The encoded protein is CASSAQTGRGNTIYF.

CDR3 sequence: CASSPSGEGHGELFF. The CDR3 DNA follows: TGTGCCAGTAGCCCTAGCGGGGAAGGGCACGGGGAGCTGTTTTTT. This chain links TRBV19 with TRBJ2-2, with 9 bases lining up with TRBD2. The germline gives CDR1 LNHDA, CDR2 SQIVND (reference sequence). CDR3 length: 15 amino acids. V gave up 6 bases and J gave up 7 bases; unmatched junction bases: 9.